Detailed here is one T cell receptor beta chain. This specimen comes from a study of blood T cell repertoires in COVID-19. Original methodology: Cell counts per sample came from amplifying reference gene primers. Assay: immunoSEQ multiplex PCR; the TCRdb copy retains only in-frame clones and omits some. V, J and clone size derive from that table, while D and trimming were established from the DNA sequence. The profile covers some 40,000 clones, with nearly 90% appearing a single time and 2% to 2.5% taken by the ten largest. CDR3 length equals 13 residues. From germline, CDR1 is SGHTA and CDR2 FQGTGA. Trimming removed 3 bases from V and 3 bases from J, with 3 bases in between.

The sequenced sample was peripheral blood. This sequence joins TRBV7-3 and TRBJ2-6; no firm D call. The receptor comes from a human donor in a cohort sampled during active COVID-19. The CDR3 protein is CASSFNGANVLTF. CDR3 nucleotides: TGTGCCAGCAGCTTTAATGGGGCCAACGTCCTGACTTTC.